Only a few counts were recorded for the clone carrying this T cell receptor (beta chain). Its specificity is unknown. Germline lookup yields CDR1 LGHNA and CDR2 YNFKEQ. This CDR3 is 15 amino acids long. After removal of 7 bases from V and 6 bases from J, the junction contained 9 bases not matched to a gene. The entry originates in a study of T cells in Graves' hyperthyroidism and ophthalmopathy. Using around 10 ml of fresh peripheral blood, PBMCs were prepared. Study observations and caveats: Blood samples included most of the expanded thyroid clonotypes exceeding 0.001. Ophthalmopathy and stable hyperthyroidism were separated by a 13 V-J model.

TCR beta CDR3 sequences were amplified from RNA transcripts. HTBI primers were used for first-round RT-PCR of the TCR CDR3. Each CDR3 protein is one row after TCRdb ran MiXCR on the multiplex PCR reads. In the table there are fewer than 750,000 distinct CDR3 sequences, about 14% of which are singletons. Specimen: blood. The chain uses TRBV4-2 and TRBJ2-1, with TRBD1 matching over 10 bases. This receptor was obtained from a woman aged 45-65 years with Graves' ophthalmopathy. The CDR3 loop is CASNRRDRGINEQFF. The CDR3 region has the DNA TGTGCCAGCAACCGCCGGGACAGGGGTATCAATGAGCAGTTCTTC.